This T cell receptor (beta chain) came from a study of T cell responses to AZD1222 COVID-19 vaccine. Study observations and caveats: The CD4 TCRs associated with vaccination extended across spike and predominated at 160-218 and 743-854. There were repertoire samples only from the period after the peak T cell response. Most donors were white British and more were female, and clonal diversity was possibly underestimated.

This CDR3 has 16 amino acids. The V gene's germline CDR1 is SGHTA and CDR2 FQGNSA. V lost 4 bases to trimming and J lost 2 bases, with 12 bases between them. Of note for this clone: No antigen is known for it.

Profiling relied on immunoSEQ multiplex PCR, and the TCRdb table lists in-frame clones only, not all of them. The sample consists of around 100,000 clones, approximately 90% of them appearing once. Material: peripheral blood, obtained on day 0 of AZD1222 vaccination. This TCR derives from an adult in good health. The chain carries TRBV7-2 and TRBJ2-6; D is possibly TRBD1 or TRBD2 (6 bases each). The CDR3 protein is CASSSRGGPGANVLTF. The CDR3 DNA is TGTGCCAGCAGCTCCCGAGGGGGGCCTGGGGCCAACGTCCTGACTTTC.